The T cell receptor beta chain under discussion was sequenced for a study of PD-L1 blockade in urothelial cancer. Method: immunoSEQ multiplex PCR; TCRdb's copy keeps in-frame clones and lacks some. The repertoire holds 25,000 to 35,000 clones, with approximately 86% as singletons. This clone was detected only a few times. Germline CDR1 MDHEN, CDR2 SYDVKM. This CDR3 contains 15 residues. The ends were cut back, 5 bases at V and 5 bases at J, with 18 bases in the middle. The source of this sequence is a man between 50 and 59 years old with urothelial cancer. The sequenced sample was PBMCs, obtained around atezolizumab (anti-PD-L1) treatment. This chain uses TRBV28 with TRBJ1-2; possibly TRBD1 for D (6 bases). The CDR3: CASSVQGIVGYGYTF. The CDR3 DNA sequence: TGTGCCAGCAGTGTACAGGGAATTGTAGGGTATGGCTACACCTTC.